This T cell receptor (beta chain) is drawn from a study of CD4 and CD8 cells across lung adenocarcinoma regions. Localized lung adenocarcinoma, a non-small cell lung cancer, affected the donors. One entry per CDR3 protein results from TCRdb running MiXCR on the PCR reads. This sample yields about 11,000 distinct CDR3 sequences, of which roughly 51% are seen a single time; roughly 33% belongs to the top ten. CDR1 is MNHNS, CDR2 SASEGT, per germline. The CDR3 runs 11 residues. With 3 bases removed from V and 10 bases from J, the gap between germline ends came to 7 bases. This sequence originates from a female donor with lung adenocarcinoma. The CD4 and CD8 labels of this study may be unreliable. The chain combines TRBV6-1 with TRBJ2-1; D gene uncertain. Sample: CD8+ T cells from the center of a lung tumor. CDR3 sequence: CASSDPREQFF. CDR3 coding DNA: TGTGCCAGCAGTGACCCCCGGGAGCAGTTCTTC.